This T cell receptor (beta chain) was recorded in a study of blood T cell repertoires in COVID-19 (dated by TCRdb to about 2020). Regarding the complete study: Collaborator samples came from the United States, Italy and Spain and covered acute and convalescent phases of COVID-19. The prospective study material was composed of cDNA or gDNA derived from T cells, B-cell-depleted T cells, or PBMCs. Deeply sampled blood TCRbeta repertoires from subjects exposed to, actively infected with, or recovered from COVID-19 were included in the dataset. A freely available public database, intended as a resource for researchers studying the immune response to SARS-CoV-2, is where the repertoires were released. Samples came from the ongoing ImmuneRACE study (first 160 participants) plus 1,254 subjects from 6 global collaborators. Nearly every sample came with metadata listing a de-identified subject ID, COVID-19 status, age in years and sex. HLA class I and class II types, where available, came from metadata supplied by the sample provider rather than from assay-based typing.

Relative to germline, V is 10 bases shorter and J is 5 bases shorter, with 18 bases between their ends. Its CDR3 holds 14 amino acids, cysteine through phenylalanine. Only CDR3 DNA remains: 42 bases, in frame from the first base. CDR1 MNHNY and CDR2 SVGAGI are derived from the germline V gene (reference sequence). As to this clone: The clone's antigen remains unknown. Base-call qualities are not available, and no considerably larger clone is one nucleotide away.

Collaborating institutions collected whole blood in K2EDTA tubes following their own protocols. For TCRbeta analysis, collaborator samples were shipped as frozen whole blood, as isolated PBMCs, or as DNA extracted from either sample type. The immunoSEQ Assay, a bias-controlled multiplex PCR, was used to amplify TCRbeta CDR3 regions from genomic DNA. Per the original workflow: Within the assay, amplification of reference gene primers was used to estimate how many nucleated cells each sample contained. Sequence reads were collapsed and filtered to measure the absolute abundance of every unique TCRbeta CDR3 rearrangement. Productive Simpson clonality was computed per sample as the square root of Simpson's diversity index over productive rearrangements. TCRdb took this table from immuneACCESS and kept in-frame rearrangements with V and J called. Such tables lack part of the clones; where checked against another copy, unresolved V genes explain under half of the gap, and the rest is unexplained. V, J and clone size were drawn from that table, and D and trimming were deduced from the DNA. The table for this sample lists 200,000 to 250,000 clones; more than 65% of them were counted only once. The ten most abundant clones make up 3.5% to 4% of the sample.

Study-wide conclusions, independent of this receptor: The quantity of clinical and demographic metadata differed by source and by participant and was supplied without curation.

The clonotype originates from a woman over 75 with acute or convalescent COVID-19. The sequencing sample was made of peripheral blood. The rearrangement joined TRBV6-6 to TRBJ1-3; TRBD1 might be the D gene, on 6 matching bases. This receptor carries the CDR3 CATTSGGGRNTIYF. Here is the DNA: TGTGCCACTACATCGGGGGGGGGCAGAAACACCATATATTTT.